The present T cell receptor (beta chain) was sequenced within a study of blood T cells in healthy people across ages. Germline V lookup: CDR1 MNHEY, CDR2 SVGEGT. The CDR3 sequence is 14 residues long. Trimming removed 3 bases at V and 7 bases at J, with 16 bases between. A J-beta primer mix and a sample-barcoded 5' primer were used in a second PCR of roughly 6 to 11 cycles. TCRdb analysed the 5' RACE reads with MiXCR anew, one entry per CDR3 protein. Of around 650,000 distinct CDR3 sequences in the sample, roughly two fifths were seen once. This clonotype showed up just once. Specimen: blood. This clonotype was sampled from an elderly man in good health. The chain carries TRBV6-2 or TRBV6-3 and TRBJ2-7; no clear D gene. The chain's CDR3 is CASSYSDGPNEQYF. The CDR3 coding sequence is TGTGCCAGCAGTTATAGTGATGGTCCCAATGAGCAGTACTTC.